One TCR beta chain is described in this entry. Trimming took 0 bases from V and 1 from J, leaving 9 bases between them. This CDR3 comprises 15 residues. The germline gives CDR1 MGHRA, CDR2 YSYEKL. TCRdb re-derived calls from the 5' RACE reads in MiXCR, one entry per CDR3 protein. The table includes around 200,000 distinct CDR3 sequences, 20% to 25% detected once. The sample is drawn from a study of T-cell memory formation after mild COVID-19. The specimen was PBMCs or a T cell subset sorted from them (not recorded which). V is TRBV4-1 and J is TRBJ1-2; tentative D call: TRBD1 (5 bases). The source is an adult woman who had mild COVID-19 (a few samples of this study predate the infection). Cell type and time point are not known. CDR3 in amino acids: CASSQDGGVNYGYTF. In DNA form, the CDR3 reads TGCGCCAGCAGCCAAGATGGAGGGGTTAACTATGGCTACACCTTC.